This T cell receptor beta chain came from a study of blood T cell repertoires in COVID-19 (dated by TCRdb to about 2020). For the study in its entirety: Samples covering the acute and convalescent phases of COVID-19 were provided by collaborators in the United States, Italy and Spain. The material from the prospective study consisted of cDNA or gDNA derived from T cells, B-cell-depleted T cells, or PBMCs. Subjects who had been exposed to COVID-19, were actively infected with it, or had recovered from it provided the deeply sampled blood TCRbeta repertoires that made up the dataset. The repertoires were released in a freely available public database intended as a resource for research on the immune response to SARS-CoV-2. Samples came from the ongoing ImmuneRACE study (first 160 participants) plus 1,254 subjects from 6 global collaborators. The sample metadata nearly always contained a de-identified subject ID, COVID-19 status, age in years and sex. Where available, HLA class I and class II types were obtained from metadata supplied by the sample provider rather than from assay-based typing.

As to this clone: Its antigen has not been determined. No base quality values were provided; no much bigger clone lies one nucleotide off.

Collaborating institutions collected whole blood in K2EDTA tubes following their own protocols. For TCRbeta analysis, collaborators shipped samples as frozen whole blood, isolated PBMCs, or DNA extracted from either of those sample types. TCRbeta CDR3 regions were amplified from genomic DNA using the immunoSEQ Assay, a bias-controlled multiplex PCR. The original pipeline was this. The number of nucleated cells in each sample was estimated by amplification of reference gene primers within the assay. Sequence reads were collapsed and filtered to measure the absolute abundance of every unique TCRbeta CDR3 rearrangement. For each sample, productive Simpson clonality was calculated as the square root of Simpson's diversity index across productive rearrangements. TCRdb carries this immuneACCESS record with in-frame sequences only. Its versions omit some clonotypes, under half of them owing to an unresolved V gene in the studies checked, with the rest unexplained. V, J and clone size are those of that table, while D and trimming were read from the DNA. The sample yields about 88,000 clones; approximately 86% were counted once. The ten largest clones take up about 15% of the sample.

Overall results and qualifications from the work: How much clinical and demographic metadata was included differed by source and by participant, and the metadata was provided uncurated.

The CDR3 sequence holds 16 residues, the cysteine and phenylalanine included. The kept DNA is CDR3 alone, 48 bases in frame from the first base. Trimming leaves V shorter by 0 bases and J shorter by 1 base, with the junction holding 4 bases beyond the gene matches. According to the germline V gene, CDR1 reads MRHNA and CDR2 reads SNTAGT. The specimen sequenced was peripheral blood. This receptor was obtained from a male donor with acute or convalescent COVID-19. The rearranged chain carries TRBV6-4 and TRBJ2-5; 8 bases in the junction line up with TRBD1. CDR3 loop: CASSDSAGGFQETQYF. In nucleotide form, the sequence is TGTGCCAGCAGTGACTCGGCAGGGGGCTTCCAAGAGACCCAGTACTTC.